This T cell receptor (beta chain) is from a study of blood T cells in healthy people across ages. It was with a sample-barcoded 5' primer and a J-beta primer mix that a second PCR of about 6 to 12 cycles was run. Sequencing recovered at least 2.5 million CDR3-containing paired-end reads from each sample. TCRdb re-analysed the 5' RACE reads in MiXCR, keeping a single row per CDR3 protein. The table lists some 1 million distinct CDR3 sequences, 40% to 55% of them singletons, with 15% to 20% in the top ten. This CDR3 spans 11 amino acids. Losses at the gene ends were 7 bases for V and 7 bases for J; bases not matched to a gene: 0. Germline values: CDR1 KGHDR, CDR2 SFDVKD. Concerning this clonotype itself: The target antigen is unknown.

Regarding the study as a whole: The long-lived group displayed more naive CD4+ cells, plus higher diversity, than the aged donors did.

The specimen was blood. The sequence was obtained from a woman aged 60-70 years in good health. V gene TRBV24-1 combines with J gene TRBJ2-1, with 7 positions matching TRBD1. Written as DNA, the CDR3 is TGTGCCACCAGGGACAGGAATGAGCAGTTCTTC. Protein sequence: CATRDRNEQFF.